This T cell receptor beta chain was captured in a study of T cell responses to AZD1222 COVID-19 vaccine. Trimming took 2 bases from V and 1 from J; bases not matched to a gene: 4. The CDR3 has 16 amino acids. Germline values: CDR1 MNHEY, CDR2 SVGAGI. Profiling relied on immunoSEQ multiplex PCR, and the TCRdb table lists in-frame clones only, not all of them. Of 120,000 or so clones listed, approximately 89% were seen once; the top ten hold roughly a tenth. The source material was peripheral blood, sampled on day 0 of AZD1222 vaccination. This TCR derives from an adult in good health. V and J are TRBV6-5 and TRBJ1-1; 10 bases map to TRBD1. The CDR3, as DNA: TGTGCCAGCAGTTACACCCGACAGGGGGCGAACACTGAAGCTTTCTTT. Amino acid sequence: CASSYTRQGANTEAFF.